Listed below are T cell receptor beta chains from one sample, sequenced in a study of PD-L1 blockade in urothelial cancer. Assay: immunoSEQ multiplex PCR; the TCRdb copy retains only in-frame clones and omits some. The repertoire holds about 57,000 clones, with 86% as singletons. Source: PBMCs, taken around atezolizumab (anti-PD-L1) treatment. The receptors originated from a man aged 50 or older with urothelial cancer. Each CDR3 is given with its conserved first and last residue.

V gene	J gene	CDR3 protein
TRBV10-3	TRBJ2-6	CAISEYGGGTSSGANVLTF
TRBV2	TRBJ2-2	CASRSGQITGELFF
TRBV30	TRBJ2-1	CAGVAGGLVYNEQFF
TRBV7-3	TRBJ1-5	CASSPATGKNDQPQHF
TRBV6-5	TRBJ2-1	CASSYLGGTYNEQFF
TRBV9	TRBJ1-6	CASSVAGTGDSPLHF
TRBV6-5	TRBJ2-7	CASTQLGNSYEQYF
TRBV28	TRBJ2-7	CASSLPGGYEQYF
TRBV15	TRBJ1-5	CATRREGTGPQHF
TRBV15	TRBJ1-2	CATSPGQSYGYTF
TRBV5-4	TRBJ1-1	CASSFPEGDTEAFF
TRBV28	TRBJ2-7	CASSLWGGYEQYF
TRBV19	TRBJ2-1	CASSMELAMNEQFF
TRBV15	TRBJ1-4	CATSSPGATTGFEKLFF
TRBV5-1	TRBJ2-7	CASSLTSGRSYEQYF
TRBV6-5	TRBJ2-7	CASRKREGLGEQYF
TRBV27	TRBJ2-6	CASSFKPGGFGSGANVLTF
TRBV13	TRBJ2-1	CASSLVQSSGYNEQFF
TRBV18	TRBJ1-1	CASSKDMNTEAFF
TRBV6-5	TRBJ2-1	CASSLAGGNEQFF
TRBV27	TRBJ1-2	CASYGGQGNYGYTF
TRBV7-2	TRBJ2-3	CASSLVGLAGDTQYF
TRBV4-1	TRBJ2-1	CASSQDPDLSKFF
TRBV11-2	TRBJ2-2	CASRAREGIVGELFF
TRBV19	TRBJ1-5	CASRSEVEQPQHF
TRBV27	TRBJ2-7	CASKKPGTSGRDSSYEQYF
TRBV19	TRBJ2-1	CASSILPAGGRNEQFF
TRBV10-3	TRBJ2-1	CAISLAGKDNEQFF
TRBV2	TRBJ2-7	CASIQGVYEQYF
TRBV7-2	TRBJ2-5	CASSRRRGAGEGHQETQYF
TRBV5-1	TRBJ1-1	CASSLVGGERTEAFF
TRBV11-2	TRBJ2-5	CASSPRRYQETQYF
TRBV19	TRBJ1-6	CATATSSYNSPLHF
TRBV5-1	TRBJ2-3	CASSLAASVNTDTQYF
TRBV11-2	TRBJ2-7	CASSPSYEQYF
TRBV15	TRBJ1-4	CATSRDNRVEKLFF
TRBV30	TRBJ1-2	CAWSVAGTGYGYTF
TRBV4-2	TRBJ2-1	CASSQEWSGGYNEQFF
TRBV4-1	TRBJ2-2	CASSRTLGVNTGELFF
TRBV27	TRBJ2-7	CASSRGEKGLARAEQYF
TRBV11-2	TRBJ2-7	CASSSQPGAASEQYF
TRBV28	TRBJ2-1	CASSLTPGGTYNEQFF
TRBV5-6	TRBJ2-6	CATSSGANVLTF
TRBV11-3	TRBJ2-3	CASSPRESTDTQYF
TRBV6-1	TRBJ1-1	CASSSYTEAFF
TRBV4-1	TRBJ1-4	CASSHPRAGEKLFF
TRBV7-9	TRBJ2-7	CASSLGVSGVPYEQYF
TRBV30	TRBJ2-3	CAWSVRDRGSIDTQYF
TRBV5-1	TRBJ2-2	CASSQLAGANTGELFF